A single sample is the source of the 11 T cell receptor beta chains below, sequenced in a study of blood T cell repertoires in COVID-19. Using immunoSEQ multiplex PCR, the repertoire was profiled, and TCRdb retains in-frame clones only, with some absent. Altogether under 250,000 clones are present, around nine tenths being singletons, with the ten largest covering approximately 1.4%. The specimen sequenced was peripheral blood. These TCRs come from an elderly man with acute or convalescent COVID-19.

This clone was seen more than once but under ten times. The chain joins TRBV27 to TRBJ1-2; D might be TRBD1 (5 bases). CDR1 MNHEY and CDR2 SMNVEV come from the germline V gene (reference sequence). The CDR3 extends over 16 amino acids. Trimming pared 2 bases from V and 2 bases from J, leaving 15 bases between. The CDR3 spells CASSLEGTLSNYGYTF. CDR3 nucleotides: TGTGCCAGCAGTTTAGAAGGGACTCTCTCCAACTATGGCTACACCTTC.

V is TRBV7-9 and J is TRBJ1-3; D call uncertain. V was clipped by 5 bases and J by 3 bases, with 17 bases between them. CDR3 length: 16 residues. CDR1 is SEHNR, CDR2 FQNEAQ, per germline (reference sequence). DNA for the CDR3: TGTGCCAGCAGCCCTCTTCCGGGGTTGAGTGGAAACACCATATATTTT. As protein: CASSPLPGLSGNTIYF.

This clone was seen more than once but under ten times. The CDR3 bases are TGTGCCAGCAGTCGAGTGACAGTGAACTATGGCTACACCTTC. Its protein product is CASSRVTVNYGYTF. The chain employs TRBV3-1 (or the pseudogene TRBV3-2) and TRBJ1-2, with D perhaps matching TRBD1 (5 bases). Germline CDR1 reads LGHDT; CDR2 reads YNNKEL (reference sequence). The CDR3 totals 14 residues. The ends were cut back, 6 bases at V and 2 bases at J, with 13 bases in the middle.

V usage is TRBV6-2 or TRBV6-3 and J usage is TRBJ1-1; TRBD1 might be the D (6 bases). Per the germline V gene, CDR1 is MNHEY and CDR2 is SVGEGT. The CDR3 totals 15 residues. V was pared by 5 bases and J by 5 bases, with 18 bases between. CDR3 sequence (DNA): TGTGCCAGCAGTATCGGGGGGGCCTTCGGGACTGAAGCTTTCTTT. Translated, it gives CASSIGGAFGTEAFF.

The V call is TRBV6-1, the J call TRBJ2-3, with TRBD1 matching 11 bases. Trimming cost V 2 bases and J 6 bases; bases outside gene matches: 7. Germline CDR1 reads MNHNS; CDR2 reads SASEGT. The CDR3 is 16 amino acids. This CDR3 is CASSEPGTGGGDTQYF. In nucleotides, the CDR3 is TGTGCCAGCAGTGAACCGGGGACAGGGGGGGGTGATACGCAGTATTTT.

The V call is TRBV7-3, the J call TRBJ2-3; possible D gene TRBD2, 6 bases. This CDR3 has 16 residues. The germline V and J ends were trimmed by 5 bases and 7 bases, with 22 bases remaining between them. The germline V gene has CDR1 SGHTA and CDR2 FQGTGA. The CDR3 here is CASSPGGAGEGNTQYF. CDR3 DNA: TGTGCCAGCAGCCCCGGGGGAGCCGGAGAGGGAAATACGCAGTATTTT.

The chain combines TRBV9 with TRBJ1-1, with D perhaps matching TRBD1 (6 bases). CDR1 is SGDLS, CDR2 YYNGEE, per germline. The V end lost 2 bases, the J end lost 4 bases, and 12 bases lay between the germline ends. The CDR3 is made up of 14 amino acids. The DNA of the CDR3 is TGTGCCAGCAGCGTCACAGGGACCCTCACTGAAGCTTTCTTT. Translated, it gives CASSVTGTLTEAFF.

The chain has TRBV19 and TRBJ1-1; D gene unclear. CDR1 and CDR2 (germline): LNHDA, SQIVND (reference sequence). The ends were cut back, 0 bases at V and 3 bases at J, with 11 bases in the middle. CDR3 size: 15 residues. The CDR3 loop is CASSIDRGKDTEAFF. CDR3 sequence (DNA): TGTGCCAGTAGTATAGATCGGGGTAAGGACACTGAAGCTTTCTTT.

V is TRBV10-3 and J is TRBJ1-1; D is unresolved. Germline assignment: CDR1 ENHRY and CDR2 SYGVKD. The V end was cut by 6 bases, the J end by 1 base, with 9 bases between. The CDR3 has 13 residues. CDR3 nucleotide sequence: TGTGCCATCAGACCCGGGTCGAACACTGAAGCTTTCTTT. As protein: CAIRPGSNTEAFF.

The table lists this clone with a few counts. The rearrangement uses TRBV18 and TRBJ1-3; D might be TRBD1 (6 bases). Trimming shortened V by 3 bases and J by 0 bases, and 9 bases separated the two germline ends. CDR1 is KGHSH and CDR2 is LQKENI in the germline V gene. The CDR3 has 15 amino acids. CDR3 protein: CASSPGASSGNTIYF. The CDR3 DNA follows: TGTGCCAGCTCACCGGGGGCCTCCTCTGGAAACACCATATATTTT.

This clone was seen just once. This chain links TRBV18 with TRBJ2-5; D uncertain. The CDR3 covers 13 residues. V shed 5 bases and J shed 1 base, with 8 bases lying between them. The germline CDR1 and CDR2 sequences are KGHSH and LQKENI. The DNA of the CDR3 is TGTGCCAGCTCATTTTACTTCCAAGAGACCCAGTACTTC. Protein sequence: CASSFYFQETQYF. Full variable domain (outside the CDR3, taken from reference TRBV18 and TRBJ2-5): NAGVMQNPRHLVRRRGQEARLRCSPMKGHSHVYWYRQLPEEGLKFMVYLQKENIIDESGMPKERFSAEFPKEGPSILRIQQVVRGDSAAYFCASSFYFQETQYFGPGTRLLVL.